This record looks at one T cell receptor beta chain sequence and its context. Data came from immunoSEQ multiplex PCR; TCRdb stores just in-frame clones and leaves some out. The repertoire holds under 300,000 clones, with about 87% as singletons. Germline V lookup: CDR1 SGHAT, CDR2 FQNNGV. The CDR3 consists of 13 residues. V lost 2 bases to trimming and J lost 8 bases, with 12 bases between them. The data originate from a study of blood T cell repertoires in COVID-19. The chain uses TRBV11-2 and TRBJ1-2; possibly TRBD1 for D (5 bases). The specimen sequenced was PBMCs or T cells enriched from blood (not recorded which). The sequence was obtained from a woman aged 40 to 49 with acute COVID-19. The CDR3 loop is CASSLSAGAGYTF. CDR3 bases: TGTGCCAGCAGCTTAAGTGCTGGGGCCGGCTACACCTTC.